This T cell receptor beta chain is from a study of T cells in localized non-small cell lung cancer. Study-wide results and limits: Highest T cell clonality was seen in uninvolved adjacent lung, surpassing that measured in tumor. Heterogeneity within the tumor remains possible, as just one region underwent sequencing. Blood T cell density predicted longer survival; adjacent-lung clonality, shorter. Out of the top 100 tumor clones, a median roughly 58 were seen in adjacent lung.

With regard to this clone: The antigen is unknown.

Trimming took 3 bases from V and 1 from J, leaving 11 bases between them. The CDR3 is 15 amino acids. Germline V CDR1 and CDR2: KGHSH, LQKENI. Libraries were prepared by immunoSEQ multiplex PCR; TCRdb keeps only in-frame clonotypes and omits some of them. The sample lists about 22,000 clones; approximately 90% were seen once. J is TRBJ2-3 and V is TRBV18; the D gene is possibly TRBD1 (6 bases). The sequenced sample was PBMCs, obtained before any cancer treatment. This clonotype was sampled from a man aged 40 to 70 with stage II squamous cell lung carcinoma. CDR3 coding DNA: TGTGCCAGCTCACCTCAGTGGGGGCGCACAGATACGCAGTATTTT. It translates to CASSPQWGRTDTQYF.